The 25 T cell receptor beta chains in this list originate from one sample, sequenced in a study of PD-1 blockade in classical Hodgkin lymphoma. Assay used: immunoSEQ multiplex PCR; TCRdb lists only in-frame clones, some missing. The profile shows tens of thousands of clones, more than 80% of them singletons. Time point in this sample: cycle 4 day 1 (C4D1), after 5 to 7 weeks of nivolumab. Relapses following autologous stem cell transplantation were seen in all patients, with brentuximab vedotin exposure varying. This sample comprised peripheral blood mononuclear cells (PBMCs), obtained before the fourth cycle of nivolumab. Receptors originate from a human donor with classical Hodgkin lymphoma.

The chain employs TRBV30 and TRBJ2-7; 10 nucleotides align to TRBD1. The CDR3 sequence is 13 residues long. V trimming: 6 bases; J trimming: 6 bases; junction bases outside the gene matches: 8. The germline CDR1 and CDR2 sequences are GTSNPN and SVGIG (reference sequence). The CDR3 region has the DNA TGTGCCTGCCGTGGACGGACAGGGGGCGAGCAGTACTTC. It specifies CACRGRTGGEQYF. The variable domain in full, completed from reference TRBV30 and TRBJ2-7, reads SQTIHQWPATLVQPVGSPLSLECTVEGTSNPNLYWYRQAAGRGLQLLFYSVGIGQISSEVPQNLSASRPQDRQFILSSKKLLLSDSGFYLCACRGRTGGEQYFGPGTRLTVT.

This chain connects TRBV10-3 to TRBJ2-2; the match to TRBD2 covers 8 bases. The V and J ends lost 4 bases and 6 bases, in that order; junction bases with no gene match: 10. The CDR3 sequence is 16 residues long. The germline V gene has CDR1 ENHRY and CDR2 SYGVKD. CDR3 amino acids: CAISATGTSIPGELFF. The CDR3 DNA reads TGTGCCATCAGTGCGACCGGGACTAGTATTCCCGGGGAGCTGTTTTTT.

V is TRBV30 and J is TRBJ2-6, with unresolved D. Trimming stripped 4 bases from V and 0 bases from J, with 4 bases between. Germline CDR1 GTSNPN, CDR2 SVGIG (reference sequence). This CDR3 has 13 residues. CDR3 region: CAWTTSGANVLTF. CDR3 coding DNA: TGTGCCTGGACGACCTCTGGGGCCAACGTCCTGACTTTC. The whole variable domain, remainder taken from reference TRBV30 and TRBJ2-6, is SQTIHQWPATLVQPVGSPLSLECTVEGTSNPNLYWYRQAAGRGLQLLFYSVGIGQISSEVPQNLSASRPQDRQFILSSKKLLLSDSGFYLCAWTTSGANVLTFGAGSRLTVL.

The chain carries TRBV11-3 and TRBJ2-2; no clear D gene. Germline CDR1 SGHNT, CDR2 YENEEA. The CDR3 sequence is 14 residues long. V gave up 5 bases and J gave up 0 bases, with 7 bases separating them. CDR3 bases: TGTGCCAGCAGCCGCCAAGCGAACACCGGGGAGCTGTTTTTT. Translation: CASSRQANTGELFF.

This clone was seen once. This chain joins TRBV19 and TRBJ1-2; TRBD1 is a possible D gene (5 bases). Trimming shortened V by 4 bases and J by 0 bases, and 12 bases separated the two germline ends. Germline CDR1 LNHDA, CDR2 SQIVND (reference sequence). This CDR3 is 15 amino acids long. The CDR3 protein is CASSTTGAPNYGYTF. For the CDR3, the DNA is TGTGCCAGTAGTACAACAGGAGCGCCTAACTATGGCTACACCTTC.

The rearrangement uses TRBV2 and TRBJ2-2, with D hard to call. V dropped 2 bases and J dropped 7 bases, with 8 bases sitting between them. Germline V CDR1 and CDR2: SNHLY, FYNNEI. The length of the CDR3 is 13 residues. This CDR3 reads CASSEIRDGELFF. The CDR3 region has the DNA TGTGCCAGCAGTGAAATAAGGGACGGGGAGCTGTTTTTT.

This sequence joins TRBV6-5 and TRBJ2-1; 13 bases fit TRBD2. Germline V CDR1 and CDR2: MNHEY, SVGAGI. With V trimmed by 6 bases and J by 5 bases, 4 bases remained unmatched. The CDR3 has 15 amino acids. The CDR3 DNA follows: TGTGCCAGCAGACAGGGACTAGCGGGAAACAATGAGCAGTTCTTC. Protein product: CASRQGLAGNNEQFF.

DNA of the CDR3: TGTGCCAGTACCCCACGGGAGGCGACCTACAATGAGCAGTTCTTC. Its translation is CASTPREATYNEQFF. The chain joins TRBV19 to TRBJ2-1, with 7 positions matching TRBD2. Germline assignment: CDR1 LNHDA and CDR2 SQIVND (reference sequence). The CDR3 has 15 residues. V lost 7 bases and J lost 2; bases outside the gene matches: 8. Combining the CDR3 with reference TRBV19 and TRBJ2-1 gives the whole variable domain DGGITQSPKYLFRKEGQNVTLSCEQNLNHDAMYWYRQDPGQGLRLIYYSQIVNDFQKGDIAEGYSVSREKKESFPLTVTSAQKNPTAFYLCASTPREATYNEQFFGPGTRLTVL.

This rearrangement joins TRBV20-1 to TRBJ1-1; no clear D. Germline lookup yields CDR1 DFQATT and CDR2 SNEGSKA (reference sequence). V gave up 6 bases and J gave up 6 bases, with 8 bases separating them. CDR3 length equals 10 residues. The CDR3 DNA sequence: TGCAGTGCAATGTTGGCTGAAGCTTTCTTT. Protein sequence: CSAMLAEAFF.

The V and J genes are TRBV30 and TRBJ2-2; 7 bases are a match to TRBD2. V lost 4 bases and J lost 1; bases outside the gene matches: 3. The CDR3 runs to 14 residues. Looked up from germline, CDR1 is GTSNPN and CDR2 is SVGIG (reference sequence). The CDR3 spells CAWKSGMNTGELFF. DNA of the CDR3: TGTGCCTGGAAGAGCGGGATGAACACCGGGGAGCTGTTTTTT.

This chain connects TRBV2 to TRBJ1-2, with a possible D match to TRBD1 (6 bases). The CDR3 contains 12 residues. Germline V gives CDR1 SNHLY, CDR2 FYNNEI. V was pared by 6 bases and J by 8 bases, with 13 bases between. The CDR3 DNA reads TGTGCCAGCAGGAACGACAGGATGGGCTACACCTTC. Amino acids: CASRNDRMGYTF.

The chain combines TRBV2 with TRBJ1-1; possibly TRBD1 for D (6 bases). CDR3 size: 14 residues. CDR1 and CDR2 from the germline V gene are SNHLY and FYNNEI. V lost 6 bases, J lost 1 base, and 12 bases lay in between. The CDR3 here is CASRARGQNTEAFF. CDR3 in DNA: TGTGCCAGCAGGGCCAGGGGCCAGAACACTGAAGCTTTCTTT.

This clone was seen a handful of times. This chain joins TRBV29-1 and TRBJ1-3; D is ambiguous. This CDR3 comprises 13 residues. The V gene's germline CDR1 is SQVTM and CDR2 ANQGSEA. V lost 7 bases and J lost 0, with 10 bases in between. CDR3 region: CSADLDSGNTIYF. CDR3 in DNA: TGCAGCGCAGACCTAGACTCTGGAAACACCATATATTTT.

J is TRBJ2-2 and V is TRBV10-3; 9 bases match TRBD1. The CDR3 consists of 14 residues. The ends lost 9 bases at V and 6 bases at J; junction bases unmatched: 8. Germline loops: CDR1 ENHRY, CDR2 SYGVKD. The CDR3: CAMSGTGSPGELFF. In nucleotides, the CDR3 is TGTGCCATGAGCGGGACAGGGTCCCCCGGGGAGCTGTTTTTT.

This clone came up a few times. This chain connects TRBV18 to TRBJ2-7; D uncertain. Trimming cost V 0 bases and J 0 bases, with 3 bases left between them. The CDR3 is 13 amino acids. Germline V CDR1 and CDR2: KGHSH, LQKENI. CDR3 sequence: CASSPPFSYEQYF. Here the CDR3 DNA reads TGTGCCAGCTCACCACCCTTCTCCTACGAGCAGTACTTC.

The chain employs TRBV27 and TRBJ2-3; no clear D gene. CDR1 and CDR2 (germline): MNHEY, SMNVEV (reference sequence). The CDR3 is 14 amino acids. V was shortened by 6 bases and J by 2 bases, with 12 bases between the two germline ends. The CDR3 loop is CASRSQVLTDTQYF. The CDR3, as DNA: TGTGCCAGCAGAAGTCAGGTACTCACAGATACGCAGTATTTT.

The chain links TRBV5-1 to TRBJ2-6; tentatively, D is TRBD2 (5 bases). Germline V gene data show CDR1 as SGHRS and CDR2 as YFSETQ. The V and J ends lost 1 base and 0 bases respectively, with 11 bases between them. The CDR3 has 17 amino acids. The CDR3 sequence is CASSLSIRDSGANVLTF. DNA of the CDR3: TGCGCCAGCAGCTTGAGTATCCGGGACTCTGGGGCCAACGTCCTGACTTTC. Full variable domain (rest looked up from reference TRBV5-1 and TRBJ2-6): KAGVTQTPRYLIKTRGQQVTLSCSPISGHRSVSWYQQTPGQGLQFLFEYFSETQRNKGNFPGRFSGRQFSNSRSEMNVSTLELGDSALYLCASSLSIRDSGANVLTFGAGSRLTVL.

With respect to this clone: Sequence at one end of the junction differs from germline and may be a read error. This chain connects TRBV7-9 to TRBJ1-1; D perhaps matches TRBD1 (6 bases). CDR1 and CDR2 from the germline V gene are SEHNR and FQNEAQ (reference sequence). CDR3 length equals 12 residues. The CDR3 DNA reads TGTGCCAGCAGCTTAGAGGGGGGGGCCGCCGCTTTT. As protein: CASSLEGGAAAF. The full variable domain, its missing parts supplied by reference TRBV7-9 and TRBJ1-1, is DTGVSQNPRHKITKRGQNVTFRCDPISEHNRLYWYRQTLGQGPEFLTYFQNEAQLEKSRLLSDRFSAERPKGSFSTLEIQRTEQGDSAMYLCASSLEGGAAAFGQGTRLTVV.

The gene calls are TRBV5-1 and TRBJ2-5, with D unclear. There are 14 residues in the CDR3. Trimming took 7 bases from V and 4 from J, leaving 17 bases between them. Germline values: CDR1 SGHRS, CDR2 YFSETQ. CDR3 in DNA: TGCGCCAGCTTCCAGGACCCCCTGGGAGAGACCCAGTACTTC. Translating it yields CASFQDPLGETQYF.

This clone was recorded once. The rearrangement links TRBV21-1 to TRBJ2-7; the listed D gene, TRBD1, was not tested against the DNA. TRBV21-1 is deemed a pseudogene. CDR3 length: 12 amino acids. In DNA, the CDR3 is TGTGCCAGCAGCAAGGCCGACTACGAGCAGTACTTC. It specifies CASSKADYEQYF.

The sample holds one count of this clone. The chain has TRBV19 and TRBJ1-2; 8 nucleotides agree with TRBD1. Germline CDR1 reads LNHDA; CDR2 reads SQIVND (reference sequence). The length of the CDR3 is 15 residues. J was trimmed by 8 bases and V by 5 bases; bases with no gene match: 13. The CDR3 DNA follows: TGTGCCAGTAGTCCAGCCCAGGGGGCGATGGGGGGCTACACCTTC. Protein sequence: CASSPAQGAMGGYTF.

The J gene is TRBJ2-1, the V gene TRBV5-1, with 8 bases that match TRBD2. Germline V gene data show CDR1 as SGHRS and CDR2 as YFSETQ. V was clipped by 1 base and J by 0 bases; unmatched bases: 12. The CDR3 is 19 amino acids. Here the CDR3 DNA reads TGCGCCAGCAGCTTGTTAGCGGGATCCTCGGCGCGCTCCTACAATGAGCAGTTCTTC. Translating it yields CASSLLAGSSARSYNEQFF.

The gene calls are TRBV6-5 and TRBJ2-7; either TRBD1 or TRBD2 may supply D (6 bases each). Germline CDR1 MNHEY, CDR2 SVGAGI. The CDR3 has 16 amino acids. Deletions cut 0 bases from V and 4 bases from J, with 16 bases between. CDR3 sequence (DNA): TGTGCCAGCAGTTACTCCTGGGAAGGAGGGGGTTACGAGCAGTACTTC. Amino acid sequence: CASSYSWEGGGYEQYF.

V usage is TRBV5-1 and J usage is TRBJ2-1; 9 bases are a match to TRBD1. CDR3 length equals 18 residues. Germline-derived CDR1 and CDR2 are SGHRS and YFSETQ. With V trimmed by 0 bases and J by 0 bases, 7 bases remained unmatched. The CDR3 is CASSLGGQGTSSYNEQFF. The CDR3 DNA reads as TGCGCCAGCAGCTTGGGGGGACAGGGTACCAGCTCCTACAATGAGCAGTTCTTC.

The CDR3 DNA follows: TGTGCCAGCAGCCCCGCGACCGAGGTTCCGTACTTC. Its translation is CASSPATEVPYF. V usage is TRBV5-5 and J usage is TRBJ2-7; no definite D call. Germline CDR1 is SGHKS and CDR2 is YYEKEE (reference sequence). Between the trimmed V and J ends, which lost 4 bases and 12 bases, there was a span of 17 bases. The CDR3 has 12 amino acids.